This is a list of T cell receptor beta chains from one sample in a study of T-cell memory formation after mild COVID-19. A single record per CDR3 protein comes from TCRdb applying MiXCR to the 5' RACE reads. The profile shows about 390,000 distinct CDR3 sequences, 15% to 20% of them singletons. The sequencing input was PBMCs or a T cell subset sorted from them (not recorded which). The receptors here all came from a man younger than 35 who had mild COVID-19 (a few samples of this study predate the infection). Cell type and time point are not known. Both conserved end residues are part of each CDR3. A D gene is named only where the DNA matches it firmly. Clone size is stated in some rows and not others, as once, few, many or a class when expanded.

TRBV6-5	few	TRBJ1-2	NA	CASSYSKSDGYTF	TGTGCCAGCAGTTACTCCAAGTCGGATGGCTACACCTTC
TRBV7-9	few	TRBJ1-2	NA	CASSLIENYYGYTF	TGTGCCAGCAGCTTAATAGAGAATTACTATGGCTACACCTTC
TRBV7-2	NA	TRBJ2-2	TRBD2	CASRALAGAGELFF	TGTGCCAGCAGGGCACTAGCGGGGGCCGGGGAGCTGTTTTTT
TRBV7-2	NA	TRBJ2-3	NA	CASSVQWVEDTQYF	TGTGCCAGCAGCGTCCAGTGGGTGGAAGATACGCAGTATTTT
TRBV20-1	few	TRBJ1-6	NA	CSATPGGSYNSPLHF	TGCAGTGCTACTCCGGGGGGAAGTTATAATTCACCCCTCCACTTT
TRBV9	few	TRBJ2-1	NA	CASSGRGDSYNEQFF	TGTGCCAGCAGCGGAAGGGGGGACTCCTACAATGAGCAGTTCTTC
TRBV7-8	few	TRBJ1-5	NA	CASSLYRQGNQPQHF	TGTGCCAGCAGCTTATACCGGCAGGGCAATCAGCCCCAGCATTTT
TRBV9	many	TRBJ1-2	TRBD1	CASSPGQGPYGYTF	TGTGCCAGCAGCCCAGGACAGGGGCCCTATGGCTACACCTTC
TRBV15	few	TRBJ1-2	TRBD1	CATSRAGTGYFGYTF	TGTGCCACCAGCAGGGCCGGGACAGGGTACTTTGGCTACACCTTC
TRBV5-1	few	TRBJ1-1	NA	CASSLFQGGSSYTEAFF	TGCGCCAGCAGCTTGTTCCAGGGAGGGTCTAGTTACACTGAAGCTTTCTTT
TRBV11-2	few	TRBJ2-2	TRBD2	CASSLGTSGGSNTGELFF	TGTGCCAGCAGCCTCGGGACTAGCGGGGGGTCCAACACCGGGGAGCTGTTTTTT
TRBV28	many	TRBJ1-5	NA	CASSPGRTWGEPQHF	TGTGCCAGCAGTCCAGGACGGACCTGGGGTGAACCCCAGCATTTT
TRBV18	once	TRBJ2-7	NA	CASSPQDGLPHYEQYF	TGTGCCAGCTCACCACAAGACGGACTTCCCCACTACGAGCAGTACTTC
TRBV4-1	few	TRBJ2-5	TRBD1	CASSQDRDRSPDF	TGCGCCAGCAGCCAAGATCGGGACAGGTCACCCGACTTC
TRBV4-3	many	TRBJ2-1	NA	CASSQDRNNEQFF	TGCGCCAGCAGCCAAGATCGGAACAATGAGCAGTTCTTC
TRBV20-1	few	TRBJ2-5	NA	CSARDGSRAEETQYF	TGCAGTGCTAGAGATGGGTCGAGAGCTGAGGAGACCCAGTACTTC
TRBV14	few	TRBJ2-3	NA	CASSPPGTMFTDTQYF	TGTGCCAGCAGCCCGCCCGGGACAATGTTCACAGATACGCAGTATTTT
TRBV9	few	TRBJ2-3	NA	CASSVDGRDTDTQYF	TGTGCCAGCAGCGTAGATGGCAGGGACACAGATACGCAGTATTTT
TRBV4-2	few	TRBJ1-1	NA	CASSQERIGTEAFF	TGTGCCAGCAGCCAAGAGAGAATTGGGACTGAAGCTTTCTTT
TRBV5-1	NA	TRBJ2-3	TRBD1	CASSNRGRSTDTQYF	TGCGCCAGCAGCAACAGGGGGCGATCAACAGATACGCAGTATTTT
TRBV9	NA	TRBJ1-1	NA	CASSPNRANTEAFF	TGTGCCAGCAGCCCCAACAGGGCCAACACTGAAGCTTTCTTT
TRBV6-6	few	TRBJ1-5	NA	CASNPWSQPQHF	TGTGCCAGCAACCCCTGGAGTCAGCCCCAGCATTTT
TRBV5-1	few	TRBJ2-1	NA	CASSLNEKTPLDNEQFF	TGCGCCAGCAGCTTGAACGAAAAAACCCCCCTCGACAATGAGCAGTTCTTC
TRBV7-2	many	TRBJ2-3	NA	CASEGGSDTQYF	TGTGCCAGCGAGGGGGGTTCAGATACGCAGTATTTT
TRBV7-9	few	TRBJ1-2	NA	CASHSRATYGYTF	TGTGCCAGCCACTCGAGGGCGACTTATGGCTACACCTTC
TRBV5-6	many	TRBJ2-5	TRBD1	CASSWATGRETQYF	TGTGCCAGCAGCTGGGCGACAGGGCGAGAGACCCAGTACTTC
TRBV18	NA	TRBJ1-3	NA	CASSLDSPGSGNTIYF	TGTGCCAGCTCCTTGGACAGTCCCGGCTCTGGAAACACCATATATTTT
TRBV14	few	TRBJ1-2	NA	CASSQGRPPNYGYTF	TGTGCCAGCAGCCAAGGCAGACCTCCTAACTATGGCTACACCTTC
TRBV5-1	NA	TRBJ2-7	TRBD2	CASSPAGGGSYEQYF	TGCGCCAGCAGCCCGGCGGGAGGCGGCTCCTACGAGCAGTACTTC
TRBV5-1	NA	TRBJ2-1	NA	CASSQGGSGYNEQFF	TGCGCCAGCAGCCAGGGGGGTAGCGGGTACAATGAGCAGTTCTTC
TRBV6-5	NA	TRBJ2-5	TRBD1	CASSYRAGGFGVETQYF	TGTGCCAGCAGTTATAGGGCAGGGGGCTTTGGTGTGGAGACCCAGTACTTC
TRBV4-3	few	TRBJ1-1	NA	CASSQNPDGNTEAFF	TGCGCCAGCAGCCAAAATCCCGACGGGAACACTGAAGCTTTCTTT
TRBV15	NA	TRBJ1-4	NA	CATSRDSGQGAKLFF	NA
TRBV15	NA	TRBJ2-6	TRBD1	CATTPQGAAGANVLTF	TGTGCCACCACACCGCAGGGGGCAGCAGGGGCCAACGTCCTGACTTTC
TRBV29-1	NA	TRBJ2-7	NA	CSVETPGARVQYF	TGCAGCGTTGAGACCCCGGGAGCCCGGGTGCAGTACTTC
TRBV30	NA	TRBJ2-3	NA	CAWTLGLHSTDTQYF	TGTGCCTGGACCCTCGGACTACACAGCACAGATACGCAGTATTTT
TRBV7-2	few	TRBJ1-6	NA	CASSLRGDVVIRPLHF	TGTGCCAGCAGCTTAAGAGGGGACGTCGTAATTCGACCCCTCCACTTT
TRBV2	NA	TRBJ2-5	NA	CASRPTGFWETQYF	TGTGCCAGCAGACCCACAGGGTTTTGGGAGACCCAGTACTTC
TRBV5-6	few	TRBJ2-1	TRBD1	CASSPSGTGAHNEQFF	TGTGCCAGCAGCCCCTCCGGGACAGGGGCCCACAATGAGCAGTTCTTC
TRBV21-1	NA	TRBJ2-5	NA	CASSKDGRGLEETQYF	TGTGCCAGCAGCAAAGACGGTAGAGGGCTAGAAGAGACCCAGTACTTC
TRBV4-1	few	TRBJ1-5	NA	CASSRWADNQPQHF	TGCGCCAGCAGCCGATGGGCCGACAATCAGCCCCAGCATTTT
TRBV4-1	NA	TRBJ2-1	NA	CASSHGGTYNEQFF	TGCGCCAGCAGCCATGGGGGTACCTACAATGAGCAGTTCTTC
TRBV5-6	few	TRBJ2-7	TRBD1	CASSLSPDRSYEQYF	TGTGCCAGCAGCTTGAGCCCGGACAGGTCCTACGAGCAGTACTTC
TRBV6-6	NA	TRBJ1-5	TRBD1	CAIQGARDNQPQHF	TGTGCCATCCAGGGGGCGCGAGACAATCAGCCCCAGCATTTT
TRBV29-1	NA	TRBJ2-7	TRBD1	CSVYHRGEQYF	TGCAGCGTGTATCACAGGGGCGAGCAGTACTTC
TRBV20-1	few	TRBJ1-2	NA	CSALNYGYTF	TGCAGTGCTCTAAACTATGGCTACACCTTC
TRBV5-1	few	TRBJ1-2	TRBD1	CASSLEGQGLYGYTF	TGCGCCAGCAGCTTGGAGGGACAGGGCCTCTATGGCTACACCTTC
TRBV9	few	TRBJ2-6	NA	CASSKTGANVLTF	TGTGCCAGCAGCAAAACTGGGGCCAACGTCCTGACTTTC
TRBV3-1	NA	TRBJ1-1	NA	CASANGQHYTEAFF	TGTGCCAGCGCCAATGGACAGCACTACACTGAAGCTTTCTTT
TRBV11-2	many	TRBJ2-3	NA	CASEGGGADTQYF	TGTGCCAGCGAGGGGGGGGGTGCAGATACGCAGTATTTT
TRBV7-9	NA	TRBJ2-1	NA	CASSTWTLGNEQFF	TGTGCCAGCAGCACGTGGACGTTGGGGAATGAGCAGTTCTTC
TRBV5-1	many	TRBJ2-7	NA	CASSPPRTAAYEQYF	TGCGCCAGCAGCCCCCCGCGGACAGCCGCCTACGAGCAGTACTTC
TRBV6-4	many	TRBJ2-3	TRBD2	CASSESSGGPTDTQYF	TGTGCCAGCAGTGAGTCTAGCGGGGGGCCCACAGATACGCAGTATTTT
TRBV29-1	many	TRBJ2-5	TRBD2	CSVEDDGGAGETQYF	TGCAGCGTTGAAGATGACGGGGGGGCTGGGGAGACCCAGTACTTC